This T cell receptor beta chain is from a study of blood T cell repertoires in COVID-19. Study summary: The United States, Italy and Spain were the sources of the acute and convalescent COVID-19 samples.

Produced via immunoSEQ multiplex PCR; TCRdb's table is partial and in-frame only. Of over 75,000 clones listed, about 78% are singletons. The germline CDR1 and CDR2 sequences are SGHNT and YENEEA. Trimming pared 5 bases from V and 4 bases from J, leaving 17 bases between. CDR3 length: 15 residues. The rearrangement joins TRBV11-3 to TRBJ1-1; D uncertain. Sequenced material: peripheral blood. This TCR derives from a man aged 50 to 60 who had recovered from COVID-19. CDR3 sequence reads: CASSAGTGGVTEAFF. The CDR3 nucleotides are TGTGCCAGCAGCGCCGGTACGGGAGGAGTCACTGAAGCTTTCTTT.